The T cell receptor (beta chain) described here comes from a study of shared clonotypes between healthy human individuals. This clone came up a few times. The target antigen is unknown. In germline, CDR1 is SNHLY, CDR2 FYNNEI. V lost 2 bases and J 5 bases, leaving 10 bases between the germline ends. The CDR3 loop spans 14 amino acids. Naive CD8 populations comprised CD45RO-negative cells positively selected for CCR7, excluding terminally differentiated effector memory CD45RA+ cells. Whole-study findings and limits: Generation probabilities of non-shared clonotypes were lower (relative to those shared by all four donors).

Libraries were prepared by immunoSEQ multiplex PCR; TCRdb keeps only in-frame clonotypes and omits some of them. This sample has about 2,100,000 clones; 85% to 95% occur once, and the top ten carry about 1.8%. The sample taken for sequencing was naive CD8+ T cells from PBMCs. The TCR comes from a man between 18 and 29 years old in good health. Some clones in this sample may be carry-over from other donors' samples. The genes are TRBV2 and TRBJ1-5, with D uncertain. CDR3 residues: CASSELGTYQPQHF. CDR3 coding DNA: TGTGCCAGCAGTGAACTAGGTACCTATCAGCCCCAGCATTTT. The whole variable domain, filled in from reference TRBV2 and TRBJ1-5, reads EPEVTQTPSHQVTQMGQEVILRCVPISNHLYFYWYRQILGQKVEFLVSFYNNEISEKSEIFDDQFSVERPDGSNFTLKIRSTKLEDSAMYFCASSELGTYQPQHFGDGTRLSIL.